This T cell receptor beta chain was obtained from a study of T cells of healthy individuals. TCRdb reanalysed the 5' RACE reads using MiXCR and keeps one entry per CDR3 protein. The top ten hold 6.2% of the sample, which has around 100,000 distinct CDR3 sequences, about 16% seen once. This clonotype was seen a few times. Germline CDR1 reads MNHEY; CDR2 reads SMNVEV (reference sequence). This CDR3 contains 18 residues. The J segment lost 5 bases and the V segment lost 6 bases, leaving 14 bases of the junction unmatched. V is TRBV27 and J is TRBJ2-2, with 11 bases lining up with TRBD2. The TCR comes from a human donor in good health. The CDR3: CASSRSSGGSGWTGELFF. The CDR3 DNA reads as TGTGCCAGCAGCAGATCTAGCGGGGGGTCGGGATGGACCGGGGAGCTGTTTTTT.